This TCR beta chain was documented in a study of blood T cell repertoires in COVID-19. Here immunoSEQ multiplex PCR was the method, and the copy in TCRdb shows in-frame clones only, minus some. Of approximately 450,000 clones listed, 70% to 90% are singletons. Per the germline V gene, CDR1 is LNHDA and CDR2 is SQIVND (reference sequence). Trimming shortened V by 2 bases and J by 4 bases, and 6 bases separated the two germline ends. CDR3 size: 13 residues. The sample was PBMCs or T cells enriched from blood (not recorded which). The receptor was derived from a woman under 30 with acute COVID-19. The chain has TRBV19 and TRBJ1-5; D unresolved. For the CDR3, the DNA is TGTGCCAGTAGTATAACGGTGAATCAGCCCCAGCATTTT. Translated, it gives CASSITVNQPQHF.